What follows describes a single T cell receptor (beta chain). In the original processing: Estimates of nucleated cell counts were drawn from the amplification of reference gene primers. The data were produced by immunoSEQ multiplex PCR, yet TCRdb's version contains in-frame clones alone and is incomplete. The V and J calls and clone size were taken over from that table, and D and trimming were inferred from the DNA. The sample lists about 180,000 clones; around 89% were seen once. This entry belongs to a study of blood T cell repertoires in COVID-19. Background on the study: Acute-phase and convalescent COVID-19 samples originated in the United States, Italy and Spain.

Germline V gene sequence: CDR1 MDHEN, CDR2 SYDVKM. Deletions cut 1 base from V and 4 bases from J, with 8 bases between. This CDR3 has 13 amino acids. The sequence came from a young woman with acute or convalescent COVID-19. The sample was peripheral blood. J is TRBJ2-7 and V is TRBV28; no definite D call. The CDR3 sequence: CASSLSPVYEQYF. For the CDR3, the DNA is TGTGCCAGCAGTTTATCCCCAGTATACGAGCAGTACTTC.